This T cell receptor beta chain was sequenced in a study of T cells expressing NK-cell markers. Background on the study: Obtained from sorted CD3+CD56+NKG2C+, CD3+CD56+NKG2C- and CD3+CD56-NKG2C+ T cells were the TCR beta repertoires. HCMV serostatus: seven of eight sequenced donors positive, one negative.

In the case of this clonotype: Its antigen remains unknown.

Study results and limitations: Uncertainty persisted over the HCMV specificity of expanded NKG2C+ T cell clones.

The TCR beta cDNA came from 5'RACE template switching with UMIs. After re-calling the 5' RACE reads, TCRdb lists one entry per CDR3 protein, DNA absent. In total, the table holds 550,000 or so distinct CDR3 sequences. The CDR3 has 16 residues. Germline assignment: CDR1 LNHNV and CDR2 YYDKDF (reference sequence). This receptor was identified in a young man in good health. The sequencing sample was made of blood T cells: a sorted CD56 or NKG2C T cell subset, CD4+ or CD8+ T cells, or bulk PBMC T cells (not recorded which). This rearrangement joins TRBV15 to TRBJ1-5; the D call from TCRdb, TRBD1, cannot be confirmed without DNA. The CDR3 region is CATSNVAPRGDQPQHF.